The present T cell receptor beta chain was sequenced within a study of T cells in Graves' hyperthyroidism and ophthalmopathy (dated 2019 in TCRdb). For the study in its entirety: Peripheral blood samples were taken at the time of initial diagnosis, prior to any treatment. The study also compared thyroid tissue and blood T-cell repertoires from more than 5 Graves' hyperthyroidism patients. A discovery cohort of about a hundred patients, about 40 with Graves' ophthalmopathy and approximately 55 with stable Graves' hyperthyroidism, was used to find distinguishing TCR V-J signatures. The paper reports TCR Vbeta CDR3 sequencing of over 120 peripheral blood samples: around 45 ophthalmopathy, 70 to 85 hyperthyroidism and around 17 progressor patients. Once sampling was done, hyperthyroidism patients were given methimazole at a starting dose of 30 mg daily, whereas ophthalmopathy patients were given high-dose intravenous methylprednisolone. Prospective prediction of ophthalmopathy was tested in an independent validation cohort of fewer than 20 hyperthyroidism patients and around 16 patients who later progressed to ophthalmopathy. The approximately 100 discovery patients were divided at random into training and test sets in a 7:3 ratio.

General findings and caveats noted by the study authors: During validation, the model predicted progression to ophthalmopathy a median of about 6.3 months ahead of onset, with around 71% sensitivity and less than 85% specificity. Ophthalmopathy was separated from stable hyperthyroidism by a 13 V-J signature model, with over 85% sensitivity and 81% to 82% specificity obtained in cross-validation and 80%/75% obtained in testing. Most expanded thyroid clonotypes (frequency above 0.001) were also detected in blood, a finding suggesting that blood repertoires may reflect thyroid immune responses. Sample size was not statistically predetermined, and blinding of investigators to group allocation was not performed.

Ophthalmopathy patients had moderately to severely active disease, with a Clinical Activity Score of 3 or more, a NOSPECS grade of 4 or more, and a disease duration of less than 3 months. The study excluded patients with uncontrolled infections, other autoimmune diseases, pregnancy or lactation. Diagnoses were established on the basis of clinical symptoms, serum thyroxine and TRAb, thyroid ultrasound, and orbital computed tomography. PBMCs were separated from about 10 ml of fresh peripheral blood using Ficoll-Paque density gradient centrifugation. Total RNA was extracted using Trizol reagent, and RNA quality was assessed on an Agilent 2100 Bioanalyzer. V loses 3 bases, J loses 2 bases, and the germline ends lie 9 bases apart. According to the germline V gene (reference sequence), CDR1 reads LNHDA and CDR2 reads SQIVND. The CDR3 has 14 amino acids, counting the end cysteine and phenylalanine. CDR3 DNA only is kept here, 42 bases in frame from base 1.

The TCR beta CDR3 regions were amplified from RNA transcripts. For the first round of RT-PCR on the TCR CDR3, the HTBI primer set was used together with the Qiagen OneStep RT-PCR kit. The libraries were constructed in a second round of multiplex PCR and then size-selected and purified. Paired-end sequencing of the libraries was performed with 100 bp reads on an Illumina HiSeq2000. The paper's data handling went like this. SOAPnuke was used to process the raw data, removing reads that contained adapters or uncalled bases, had a mean Phred below 15, or lacked an exact match to the constant primer or identifier. COPE v1.2.5 was used to merge high-quality paired reads, and clonotypes were defined as unique nucleotide sequences. MiTCR v1.1 was used to align the clonotypes against IMGT TRBV, TRBD and TRBJ reference segments. The analysis was restricted to V-J combinations with a frequency above 0.0001, which together covered 99.2% of the repertoires. A TCS score was defined as the ratio of F50 (clonal expansion) to E x V (chaos), with BLOSUM62-based TCRdist applied between CDR3 peptides within each V-J. Welch's t-statistics and random forest reduced 450 to 600 V-J features to roughly 13, which were used in a naive Bayes classifier (R e1071). TCRdb handled the public reads itself, with Q25 trimming in fastp and clone calling in MiXCR, and kept productive beta chains. Entries are consolidated by CDR3 protein sequence, retaining the most common genes and DNA. The V and J calls and clone size come from TCRdb's table, not from the authors' own analysis. The sample data list 250,000 to 400,000 distinct CDR3 sequences, and approximately 14% of these were observed just once. Almost 35% of the sample goes to the ten largest clones.

Turning to this clonotype: The antigen it binds to is not known. The record has no base qualities; no much larger clone is one base away.

This receptor was obtained from a woman in her thirties or forties with Graves' ophthalmopathy. Sequencing input: blood. Here the chain combines TRBV19 and TRBJ2-3; TRBD2 is a weak D gene call, 5 bases matching. The CDR3 amino acid sequence is: CASSIERATDTQYF. The bases read TGTGCCAGTAGTATTGAGAGGGCCACAGATACGCAGTATTTT.